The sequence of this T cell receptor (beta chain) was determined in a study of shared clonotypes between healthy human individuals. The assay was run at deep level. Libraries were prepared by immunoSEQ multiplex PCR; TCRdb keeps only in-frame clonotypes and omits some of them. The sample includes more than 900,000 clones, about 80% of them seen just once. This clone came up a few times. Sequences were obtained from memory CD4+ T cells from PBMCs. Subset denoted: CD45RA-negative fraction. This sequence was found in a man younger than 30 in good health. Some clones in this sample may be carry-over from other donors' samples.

CDR3 sequence (DNA): TGTGCCAGCAGCTTAGGGGCGGGAAAGAACACTGAAGCTTTCTTT. It translates to CASSLGAGKNTEAFF. The chain links TRBV11-1 to TRBJ1-1, with D hard to call. V was cut by 1 base and J by 1 base, with 10 bases left in between. This CDR3 has 15 amino acids. The germline CDR1 and CDR2 sequences are SGHAT and FQDESV (reference sequence).